A selection of T cell receptor beta chains follows, all from one sample in a study of sequential checkpoint blockade in melanoma. Some clones are missing from TCRdb's copy, which holds only in-frame ones; the method was immunoSEQ multiplex PCR. The data contain some 5,100 clones, approximately 75% of them singletons. Sample: CD8+ T cells sorted from blood (inferred from file names), taken from a patient given nivolumab and ipilimumab in sequence. Receptors were obtained from a human patient with melanoma. Some clones in this sample may be carry-over from other donors' samples. CDR3s include the opening cysteine and the closing phenylalanine or tryptophan. Not every row has a clone size; where given, it reads once, few, many or a size class.

J gene	V gene	clone size	CDR3 protein
TRBJ2-1	TRBV7-9	few	CASSSRGRNEQFF
TRBJ2-7	TRBV28	once	CASSLSGGEAYEQYF
TRBJ2-5	TRBV18	NA	CASSPPSGGRQGETQYF
TRBJ2-1	TRBV6-1	few	CASSEEGWRGGHNEQFF
TRBJ1-2	TRBV7-9	NA	CASSLLEVWGYTF
TRBJ1-5	TRBV28	NA	CASSPDREGDQPQHF
TRBJ1-1	TRBV2	NA	CASSDFGWRSGTEAFF
TRBJ1-4	TRBV7-9	few	CASSRTGINEKLFF
TRBJ2-1	TRBV5-1	NA	CASSWTSGGANEQFF
TRBJ1-2	TRBV19	few	CASTIRRAGGYGYTF
TRBJ1-3	TRBV14	NA	CASSQGGGIFSGNTIYF
TRBJ1-5	TRBV28	hyperexpanded	CASTAPEGYNQPQHF
TRBJ2-1	TRBV4-1	NA	CASSQDPGGKQFF
TRBJ1-4	TRBV9	NA	CASSVEGATNEKLFF
TRBJ1-2	TRBV7-9	NA	CASSQRTGTLNYGYTF
TRBJ2-3	TRBV4-1	NA	CASSPLRGLTSTDTQYF
TRBJ1-4	TRBV5-1	few	CASSQTGGEKLFF
TRBJ1-4	TRBV6-5	medium-sized	CASSFRGGVDEKLFF
TRBJ1-2	TRBV7-9	medium-sized	CASRPEGTGYGYTF
TRBJ1-1	TRBV5-1	few	CASSYRDSNTEAFF
TRBJ2-1	TRBV27	NA	CASSFGSSNEQFF
TRBJ2-7	TRBV7-8	NA	CASSLGTREQYF
TRBJ2-5	TRBV2	NA	CASRGTSGAQETQYF
TRBJ1-1	TRBV10-3	NA	CAISETGGTEAFF
TRBJ2-7	TRBV14	NA	CASSQAAGLEQYF
TRBJ1-5	TRBV9	NA	CASSVDYRGQPQHF
TRBJ1-6	TRBV27	NA	CASTPSGQGSSYNSPLHF